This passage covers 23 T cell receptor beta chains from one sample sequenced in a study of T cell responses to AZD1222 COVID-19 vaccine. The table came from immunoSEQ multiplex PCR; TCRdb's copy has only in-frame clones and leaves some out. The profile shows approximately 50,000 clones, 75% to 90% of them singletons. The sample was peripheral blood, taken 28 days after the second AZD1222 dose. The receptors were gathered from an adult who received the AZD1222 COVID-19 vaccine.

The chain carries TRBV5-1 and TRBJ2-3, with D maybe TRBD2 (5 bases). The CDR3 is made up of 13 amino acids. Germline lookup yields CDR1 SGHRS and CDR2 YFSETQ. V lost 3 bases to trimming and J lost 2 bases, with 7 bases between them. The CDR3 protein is CASSSGVTDTQYF. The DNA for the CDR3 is TGCGCCAGCAGCTCCGGGGTCACAGATACGCAGTATTTT.

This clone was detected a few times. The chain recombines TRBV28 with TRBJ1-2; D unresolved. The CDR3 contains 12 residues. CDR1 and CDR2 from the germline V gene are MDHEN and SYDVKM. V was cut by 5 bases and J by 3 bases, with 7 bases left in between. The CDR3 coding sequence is TGTGCCAGCAGTGGGGATTACTATGGCTACACCTTC. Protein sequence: CASSGDYYGYTF.

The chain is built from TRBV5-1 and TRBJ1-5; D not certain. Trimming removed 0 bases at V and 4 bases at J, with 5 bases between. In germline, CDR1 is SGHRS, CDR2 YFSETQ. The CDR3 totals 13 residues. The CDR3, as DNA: TGCGCCAGCAGCTTGGAACAGAATCAGCCCCAGCATTTT. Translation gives CASSLEQNQPQHF.

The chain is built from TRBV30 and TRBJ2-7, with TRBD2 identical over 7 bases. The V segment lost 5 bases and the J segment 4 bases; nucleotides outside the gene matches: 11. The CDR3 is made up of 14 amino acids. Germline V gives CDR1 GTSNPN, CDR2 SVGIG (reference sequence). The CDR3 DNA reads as TGTGCCTGGGGCCGCGCTAGCGGTAGGTACGAGCAGTACTTC. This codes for CAWGRASGRYEQYF.

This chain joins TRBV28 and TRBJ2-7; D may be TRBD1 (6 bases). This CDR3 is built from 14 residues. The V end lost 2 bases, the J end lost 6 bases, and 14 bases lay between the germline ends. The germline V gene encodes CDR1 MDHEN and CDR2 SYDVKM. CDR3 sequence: CASSLGQRIGEQYF. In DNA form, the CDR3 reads TGTGCCAGCAGTTTAGGACAGAGGATAGGCGAGCAGTACTTC.

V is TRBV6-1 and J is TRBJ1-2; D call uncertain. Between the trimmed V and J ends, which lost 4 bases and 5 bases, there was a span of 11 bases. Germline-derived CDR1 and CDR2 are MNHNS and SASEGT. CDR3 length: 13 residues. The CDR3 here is CASSASDGYGYTF. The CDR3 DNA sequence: TGTGCCAGCAGTGCCTCGGACGGTTATGGCTACACCTTC.

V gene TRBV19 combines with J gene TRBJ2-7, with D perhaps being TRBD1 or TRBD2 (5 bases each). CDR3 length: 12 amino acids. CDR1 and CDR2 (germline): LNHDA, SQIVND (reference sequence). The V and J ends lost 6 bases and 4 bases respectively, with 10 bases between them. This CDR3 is CASSQWGYEQYF. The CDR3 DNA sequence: TGTGCCAGTAGCCAATGGGGGTACGAGCAGTACTTC.

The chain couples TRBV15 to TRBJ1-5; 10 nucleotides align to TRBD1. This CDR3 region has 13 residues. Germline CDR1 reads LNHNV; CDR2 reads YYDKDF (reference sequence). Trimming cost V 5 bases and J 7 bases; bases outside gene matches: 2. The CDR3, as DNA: TGTGCCACCAGCTTGACAGGGGGCCAGCCCCAGCATTTT. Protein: CATSLTGGQPQHF.

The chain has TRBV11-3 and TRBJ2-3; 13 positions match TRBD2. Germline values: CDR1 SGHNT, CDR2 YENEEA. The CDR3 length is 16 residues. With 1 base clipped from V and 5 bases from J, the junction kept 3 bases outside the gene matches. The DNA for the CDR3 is TGTGCCAGCAGCTTAGGACTAGCGGGGGGTGGAGATACGCAGTATTTT. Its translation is CASSLGLAGGGDTQYF.

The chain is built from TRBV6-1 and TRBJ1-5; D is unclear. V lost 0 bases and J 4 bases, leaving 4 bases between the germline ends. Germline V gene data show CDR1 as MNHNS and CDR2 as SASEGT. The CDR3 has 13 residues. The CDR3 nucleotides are TGTGCCAGCAGTGAAGCGCGAAATCAGCCCCAGCATTTT. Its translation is CASSEARNQPQHF.

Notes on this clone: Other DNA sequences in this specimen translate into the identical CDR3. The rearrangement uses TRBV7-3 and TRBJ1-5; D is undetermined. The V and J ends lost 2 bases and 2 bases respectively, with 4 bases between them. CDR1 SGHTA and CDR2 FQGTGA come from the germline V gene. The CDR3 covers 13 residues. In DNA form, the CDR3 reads TGTGCCAGCAGCTTACAAGGCAATCAGCCCCAGCATTTT. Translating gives CASSLQGNQPQHF.

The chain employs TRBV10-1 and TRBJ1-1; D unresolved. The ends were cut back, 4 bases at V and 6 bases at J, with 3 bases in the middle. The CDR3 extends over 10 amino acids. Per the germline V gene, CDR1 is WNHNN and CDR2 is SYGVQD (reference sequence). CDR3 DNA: TGCGCCAGCAGTGGATCTGAAGCTTTCTTT. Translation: CASSGSEAFF.

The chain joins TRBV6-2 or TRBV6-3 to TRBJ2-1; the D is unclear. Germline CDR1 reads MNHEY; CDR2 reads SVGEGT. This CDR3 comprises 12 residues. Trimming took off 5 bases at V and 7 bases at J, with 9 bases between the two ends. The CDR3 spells CASSPSWNEQFF. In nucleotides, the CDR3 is TGTGCCAGCAGTCCGAGCTGGAATGAGCAGTTCTTC.

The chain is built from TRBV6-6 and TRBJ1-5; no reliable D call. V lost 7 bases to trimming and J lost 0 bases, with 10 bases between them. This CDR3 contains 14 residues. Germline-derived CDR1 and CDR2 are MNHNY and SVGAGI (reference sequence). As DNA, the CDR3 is TGTGCCAGCACCCCCGCCGGTAGCAATCAGCCCCAGCATTTT. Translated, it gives CASTPAGSNQPQHF.

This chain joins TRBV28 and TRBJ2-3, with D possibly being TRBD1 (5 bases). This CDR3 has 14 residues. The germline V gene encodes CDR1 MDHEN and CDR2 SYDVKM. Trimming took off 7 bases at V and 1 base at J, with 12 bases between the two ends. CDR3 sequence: CASTMGQGTDTQYF. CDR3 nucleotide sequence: TGTGCCAGCACCATGGGGCAAGGCACAGATACGCAGTATTTT.

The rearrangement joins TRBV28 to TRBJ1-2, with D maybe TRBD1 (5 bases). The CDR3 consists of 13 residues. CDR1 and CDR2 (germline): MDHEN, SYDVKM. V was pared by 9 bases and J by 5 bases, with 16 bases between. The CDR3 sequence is CASWDRGPYGYTF. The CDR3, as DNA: TGTGCCAGTTGGGACCGCGGGCCGTATGGCTACACCTTC.

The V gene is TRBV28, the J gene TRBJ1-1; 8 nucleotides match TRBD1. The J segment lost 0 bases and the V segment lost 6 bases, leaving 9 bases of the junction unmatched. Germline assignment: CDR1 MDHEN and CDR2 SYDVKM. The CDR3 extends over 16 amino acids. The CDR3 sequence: CASRLDRGTVNTEAFF. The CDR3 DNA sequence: TGTGCCAGCAGACTCGACAGGGGCACGGTGAACACTGAAGCTTTCTTT.

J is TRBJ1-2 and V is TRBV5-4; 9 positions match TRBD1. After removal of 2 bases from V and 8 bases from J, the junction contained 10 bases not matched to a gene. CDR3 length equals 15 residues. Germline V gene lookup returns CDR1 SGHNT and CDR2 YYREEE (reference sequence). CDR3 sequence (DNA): TGTGCCAGCAGCTTCACCGGGACAGGGAATAGGGGCTACACCTTC. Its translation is CASSFTGTGNRGYTF.

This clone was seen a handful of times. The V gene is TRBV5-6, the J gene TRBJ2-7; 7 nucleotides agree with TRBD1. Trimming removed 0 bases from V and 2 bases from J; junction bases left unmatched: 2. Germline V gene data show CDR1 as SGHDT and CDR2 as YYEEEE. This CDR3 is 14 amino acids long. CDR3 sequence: CASSLGTGAYEQYF. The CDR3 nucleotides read TGTGCCAGCAGCTTGGGCACAGGGGCCTACGAGCAGTACTTC.

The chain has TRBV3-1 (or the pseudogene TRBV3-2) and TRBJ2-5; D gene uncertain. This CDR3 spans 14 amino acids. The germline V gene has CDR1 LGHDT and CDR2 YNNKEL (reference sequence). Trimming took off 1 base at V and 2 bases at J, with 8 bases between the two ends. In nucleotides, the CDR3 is TGTGCCAGCAGCCAAGTTTTGGTACAAGAGACCCAGTACTTC. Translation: CASSQVLVQETQYF.

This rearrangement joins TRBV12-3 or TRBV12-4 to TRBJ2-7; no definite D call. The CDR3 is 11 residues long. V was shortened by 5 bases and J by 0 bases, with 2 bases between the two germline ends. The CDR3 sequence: CASSISYEQYF. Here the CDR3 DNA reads TGTGCCAGCAGTATCTCCTACGAGCAGTACTTC.

The CDR3, as DNA: TGTGCCAGAAGCTCTTCAGTCTCCTACGAGCAGTACTTC. The encoded protein is CARSSSVSYEQYF. This sequence joins TRBV7-5 and TRBJ2-7; the DNA was not used to check the table's D call, TRBD1. TRBV7-5 is assigned pseudogene status. The CDR3 extends over 13 amino acids.

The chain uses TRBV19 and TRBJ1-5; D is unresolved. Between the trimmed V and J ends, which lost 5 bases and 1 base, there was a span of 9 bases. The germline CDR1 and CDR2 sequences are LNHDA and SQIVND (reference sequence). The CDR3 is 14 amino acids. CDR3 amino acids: CASSERGSNQPQHF. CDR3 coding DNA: TGTGCCAGTAGTGAAAGAGGGAGCAATCAGCCCCAGCATTTT. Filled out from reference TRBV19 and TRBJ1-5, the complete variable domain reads DGGITQSPKYLFRKEGQNVTLSCEQNLNHDAMYWYRQDPGQGLRLIYYSQIVNDFQKGDIAEGYSVSREKKESFPLTVTSAQKNPTAFYLCASSERGSNQPQHFGDGTRLSIL.